This T cell receptor beta chain was identified in a study of T cell changes during pregnancy in multiple sclerosis. The assay was immunoSEQ multiplex PCR, and TCRdb's table has in-frame clones only and misses some. This sample has more than 55,000 clones, with under 95% found just once. The V gene end was trimmed by 3 bases and the J gene end by 2 bases; junction bases not matched to a gene: 6. From germline, CDR1 is SNHLY and CDR2 FYNNEI. The CDR3 runs 16 residues. This clone was recorded once. The chain couples TRBV2 to TRBJ1-4, with TRBD1 matching over 7 bases. The receptor's source is a female donor with multiple sclerosis, enrolled in a pregnancy study. The source was CD8+ T cells from peripheral blood mononuclear cells, collected in the third trimester of pregnancy. CDR3 bases: TGTGCCAGCAGTGACGGGGGCAGGGGGACTAATGAAAAACTGTTTTTT. This gives the protein CASSDGGRGTNEKLFF. The variable domain in full, completed from reference TRBV2 and TRBJ1-4, reads EPEVTQTPSHQVTQMGQEVILRCVPISNHLYFYWYRQILGQKVEFLVSFYNNEISEKSEIFDDQFSVERPDGSNFTLKIRSTKLEDSAMYFCASSDGGRGTNEKLFFGSGTQLSVL.